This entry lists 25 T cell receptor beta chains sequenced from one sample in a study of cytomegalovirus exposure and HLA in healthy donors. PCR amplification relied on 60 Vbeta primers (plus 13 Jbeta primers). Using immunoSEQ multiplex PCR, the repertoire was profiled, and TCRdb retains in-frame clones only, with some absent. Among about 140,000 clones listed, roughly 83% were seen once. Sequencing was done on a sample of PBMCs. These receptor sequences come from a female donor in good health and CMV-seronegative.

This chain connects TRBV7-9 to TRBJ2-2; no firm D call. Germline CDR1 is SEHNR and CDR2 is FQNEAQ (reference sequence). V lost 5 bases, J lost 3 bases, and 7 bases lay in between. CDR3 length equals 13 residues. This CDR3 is CASSEHDTGELFF. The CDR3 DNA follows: TGTGCCAGCAGCGAACATGACACCGGGGAGCTGTTTTTT.

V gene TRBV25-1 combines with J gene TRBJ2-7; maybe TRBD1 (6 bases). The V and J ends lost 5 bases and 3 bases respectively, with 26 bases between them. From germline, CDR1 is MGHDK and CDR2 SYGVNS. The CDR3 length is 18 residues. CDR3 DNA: TGTGCCAGCAGTCTTCAGGCGGGCCTACAGGGAGCGAACTACGAGCAGTACTTC. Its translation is CASSLQAGLQGANYEQYF.

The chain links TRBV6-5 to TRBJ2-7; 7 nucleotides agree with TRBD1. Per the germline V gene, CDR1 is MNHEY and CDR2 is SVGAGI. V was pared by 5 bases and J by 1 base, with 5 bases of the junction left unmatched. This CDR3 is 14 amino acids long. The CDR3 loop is CASSGDRVSYEQYF. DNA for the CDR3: TGTGCCAGCAGTGGTGACAGGGTTTCCTACGAGCAGTACTTC.

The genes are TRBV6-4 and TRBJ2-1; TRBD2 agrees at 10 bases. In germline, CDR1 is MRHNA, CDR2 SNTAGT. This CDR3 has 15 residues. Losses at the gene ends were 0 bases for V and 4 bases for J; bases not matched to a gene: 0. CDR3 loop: CASSDSTSGYNEQFF. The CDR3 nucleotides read TGTGCCAGCAGTGACTCGACTAGCGGGTACAATGAGCAGTTCTTC.

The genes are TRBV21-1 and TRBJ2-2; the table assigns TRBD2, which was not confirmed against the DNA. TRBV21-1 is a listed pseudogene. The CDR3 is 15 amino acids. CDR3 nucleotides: TGTGCCAGCAGCAAAAAGGAGTTGGAAACCGGGGAGCTGTTTTTT. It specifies CASSKKELETGELFF.

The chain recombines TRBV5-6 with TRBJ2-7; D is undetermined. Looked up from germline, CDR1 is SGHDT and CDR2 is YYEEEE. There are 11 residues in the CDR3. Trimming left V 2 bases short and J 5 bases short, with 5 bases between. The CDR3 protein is CASSFTDEQYF. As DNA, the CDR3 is TGTGCCAGCAGCTTTACTGACGAGCAGTACTTC.

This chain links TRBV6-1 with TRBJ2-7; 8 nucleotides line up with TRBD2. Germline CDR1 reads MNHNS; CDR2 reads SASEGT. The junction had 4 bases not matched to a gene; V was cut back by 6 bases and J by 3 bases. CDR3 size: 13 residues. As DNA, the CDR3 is TGTGCCAGCAGCACGGGGGGGCGCTACGAGCAGTACTTC. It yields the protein CASSTGGRYEQYF.

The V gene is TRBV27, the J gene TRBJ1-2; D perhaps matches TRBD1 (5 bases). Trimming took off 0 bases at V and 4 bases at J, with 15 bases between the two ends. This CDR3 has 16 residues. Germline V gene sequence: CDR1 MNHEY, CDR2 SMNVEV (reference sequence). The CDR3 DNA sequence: TGTGCCAGCAGTTTATCAACGAGGGGTAGCGGCTATGGCTACACCTTC. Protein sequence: CASSLSTRGSGYGYTF.

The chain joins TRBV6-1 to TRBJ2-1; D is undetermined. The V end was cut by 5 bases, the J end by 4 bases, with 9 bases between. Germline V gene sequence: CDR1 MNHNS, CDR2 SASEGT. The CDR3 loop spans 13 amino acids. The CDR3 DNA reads TGTGCCAGCAGTACGTGGCTTTACAATGAGCAGTTCTTC. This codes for CASSTWLYNEQFF.

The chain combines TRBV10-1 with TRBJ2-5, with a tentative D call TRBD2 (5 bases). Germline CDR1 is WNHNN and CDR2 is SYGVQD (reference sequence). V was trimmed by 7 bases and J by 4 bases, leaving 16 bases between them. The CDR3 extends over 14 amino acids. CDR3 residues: CASILLGPLETQYF. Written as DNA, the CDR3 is TGCGCCAGCATCCTACTAGGGCCTTTAGAGACCCAGTACTTC.

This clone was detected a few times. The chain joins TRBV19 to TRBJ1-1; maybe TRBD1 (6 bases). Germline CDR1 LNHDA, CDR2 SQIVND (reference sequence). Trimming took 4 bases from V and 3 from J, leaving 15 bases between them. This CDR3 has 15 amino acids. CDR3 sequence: CASSTPWGRDTEAFF. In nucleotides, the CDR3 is TGTGCCAGTAGTACACCTTGGGGGCGGGACACTGAAGCTTTCTTT.

The CDR3 coding sequence is TGCGCCAGCAGCCAAGAGCGGTGGAACTATGGCTACACCTTC. This sequence encodes CASSQERWNYGYTF. The J gene is TRBJ1-2, the V gene TRBV4-3; no clear D gene. The CDR3 runs 14 residues. V lost 0 bases and J 2 bases, leaving 7 bases between the germline ends. The germline V gene has CDR1 LGHNA and CDR2 YSLEER.

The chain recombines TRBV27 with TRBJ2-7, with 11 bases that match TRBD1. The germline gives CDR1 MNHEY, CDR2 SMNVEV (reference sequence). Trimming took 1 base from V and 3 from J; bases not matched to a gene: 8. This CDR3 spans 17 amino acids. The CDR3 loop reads CASSLFSGTGGFYEQYF. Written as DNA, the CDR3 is TGTGCCAGCAGTTTATTTAGTGGGACAGGGGGTTTCTACGAGCAGTACTTC.

The CDR3 nucleotides are TGTGCCAGCAGCAGACAGGGGACCCGCAATCAGCCCCAGCATTTT. This gives the protein CASSRQGTRNQPQHF. The genes are TRBV6-5 and TRBJ1-5; TRBD1 aligns across 8 bases. V trimming: 6 bases; J trimming: 2 bases; junction bases outside the gene matches: 6. The CDR3 spans 15 residues. CDR1 is MNHEY and CDR2 is SVGAGI in the germline V gene.

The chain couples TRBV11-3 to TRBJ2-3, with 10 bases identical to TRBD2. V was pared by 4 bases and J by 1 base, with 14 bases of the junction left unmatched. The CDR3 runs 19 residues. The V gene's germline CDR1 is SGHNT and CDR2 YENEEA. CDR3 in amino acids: CASSSGGSGGTSGTDTQYF. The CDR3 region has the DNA TGTGCCAGCAGCTCAGGGGGTAGCGGAGGGACTAGCGGCACAGATACGCAGTATTTT.

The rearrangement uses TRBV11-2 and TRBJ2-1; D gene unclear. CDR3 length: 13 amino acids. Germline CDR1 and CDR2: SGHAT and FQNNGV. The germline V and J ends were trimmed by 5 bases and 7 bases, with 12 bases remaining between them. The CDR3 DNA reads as TGTGCCAGCAGCCCATGGTTCGCGAATGAGCAGTTCTTC. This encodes CASSPWFANEQFF.

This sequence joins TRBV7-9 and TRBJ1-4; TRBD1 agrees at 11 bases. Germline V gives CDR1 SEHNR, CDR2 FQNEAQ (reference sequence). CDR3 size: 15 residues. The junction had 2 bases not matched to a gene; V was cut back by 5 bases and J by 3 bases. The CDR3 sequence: CASSLGQGANEKLFF. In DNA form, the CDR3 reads TGTGCCAGCAGCCTGGGACAGGGGGCTAATGAAAAACTGTTTTTT.

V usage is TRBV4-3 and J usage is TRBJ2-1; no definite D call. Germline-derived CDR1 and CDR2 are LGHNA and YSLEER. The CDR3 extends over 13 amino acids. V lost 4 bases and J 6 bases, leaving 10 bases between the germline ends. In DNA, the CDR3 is TGCGCCAGCAGCCCCGGCCGGGTCAATGAGCAGTTCTTC. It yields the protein CASSPGRVNEQFF.

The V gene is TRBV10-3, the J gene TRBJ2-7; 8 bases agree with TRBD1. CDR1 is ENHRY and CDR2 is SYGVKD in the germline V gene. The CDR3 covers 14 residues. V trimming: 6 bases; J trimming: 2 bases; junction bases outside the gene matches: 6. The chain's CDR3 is CAISTGTGAYEQYF. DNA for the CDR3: TGTGCCATCAGCACCGGGACAGGAGCCTACGAGCAGTACTTC.

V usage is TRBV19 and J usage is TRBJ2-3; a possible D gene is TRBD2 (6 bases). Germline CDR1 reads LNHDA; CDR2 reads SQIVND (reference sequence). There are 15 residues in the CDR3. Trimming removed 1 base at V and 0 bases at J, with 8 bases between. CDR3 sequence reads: CASSIAGVSTDTQYF. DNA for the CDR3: TGTGCCAGTAGTATAGCGGGAGTCAGCACAGATACGCAGTATTTT.

For the CDR3, the DNA is TGTGCCAGTACCTCCGGGACTAGCGACTACGAGCAGTACTTC. As protein: CASTSGTSDYEQYF. The chain employs TRBV19 and TRBJ2-7; 10 bases align to TRBD2. V dropped 7 bases and J dropped 3; count of bases not matched to a gene: 6. This CDR3 has 14 residues. CDR1 is LNHDA, CDR2 SQIVND, per germline (reference sequence).

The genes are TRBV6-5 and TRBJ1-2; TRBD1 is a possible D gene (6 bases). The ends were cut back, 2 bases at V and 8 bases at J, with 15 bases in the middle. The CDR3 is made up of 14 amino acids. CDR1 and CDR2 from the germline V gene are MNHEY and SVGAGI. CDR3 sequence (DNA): TGTGCCAGCAGTTACGGGGGCGGGTCGGAAGGCTACACCTTC. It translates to CASSYGGGSEGYTF.

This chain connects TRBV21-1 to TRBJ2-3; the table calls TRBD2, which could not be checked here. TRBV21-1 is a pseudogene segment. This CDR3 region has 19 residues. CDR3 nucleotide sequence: TGTGCCAGCAGCAAAGTGTCCAGCGGGGGGAGTGGGAAAACAGATACGCAGTATTTT. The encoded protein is CASSKVSSGGSGKTDTQYF.

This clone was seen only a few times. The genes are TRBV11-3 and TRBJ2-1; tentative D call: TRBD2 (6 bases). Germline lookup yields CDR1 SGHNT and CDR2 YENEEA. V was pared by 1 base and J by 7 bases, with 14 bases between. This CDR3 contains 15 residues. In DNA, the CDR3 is TGTGCCAGCAGCTTAGGTCCGGGAGTGGGAAATGAGCAGTTCTTC. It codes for CASSLGPGVGNEQFF.

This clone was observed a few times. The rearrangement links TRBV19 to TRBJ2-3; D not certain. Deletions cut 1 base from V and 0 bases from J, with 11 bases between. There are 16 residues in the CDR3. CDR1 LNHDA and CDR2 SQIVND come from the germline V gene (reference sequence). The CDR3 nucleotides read TGTGCCAGTAGTATAGGCCGGAGAGCTAGCACAGATACGCAGTATTTT. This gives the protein CASSIGRRASTDTQYF.